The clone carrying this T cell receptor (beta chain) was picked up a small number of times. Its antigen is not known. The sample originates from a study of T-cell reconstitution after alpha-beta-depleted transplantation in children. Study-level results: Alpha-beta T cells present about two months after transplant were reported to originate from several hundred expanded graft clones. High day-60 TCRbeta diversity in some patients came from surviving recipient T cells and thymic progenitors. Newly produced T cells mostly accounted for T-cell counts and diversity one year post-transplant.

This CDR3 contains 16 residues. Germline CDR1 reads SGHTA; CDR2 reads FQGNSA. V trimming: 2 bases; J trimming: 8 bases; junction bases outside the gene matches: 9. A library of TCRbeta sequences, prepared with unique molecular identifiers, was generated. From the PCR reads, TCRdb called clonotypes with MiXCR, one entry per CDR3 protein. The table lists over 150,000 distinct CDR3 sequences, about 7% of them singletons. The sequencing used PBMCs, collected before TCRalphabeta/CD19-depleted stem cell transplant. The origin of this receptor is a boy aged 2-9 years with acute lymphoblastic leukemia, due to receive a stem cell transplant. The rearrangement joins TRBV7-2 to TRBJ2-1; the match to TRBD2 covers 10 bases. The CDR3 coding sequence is TGTGCCAGCAGCTTAAGGTGGAGCGGGGGGGCCCATGAGCAGTTCTTC. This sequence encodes CASSLRWSGGAHEQFF.